These T cell receptor beta chains were read from a single sample in a study of blood T cell repertoires in COVID-19. TCRdb's table, derived via immunoSEQ multiplex PCR, lists solely in-frame clones and lacks some. The sample contains approximately 100,000 clones, 87% of which appear only once. What was sequenced was peripheral blood. Receptors were obtained from a man in his sixties or seventies with acute or convalescent COVID-19. The CDR3 runs from the conserved cysteine through the conserved F or W. D genes are given only for firm matches. Rows may omit the clone size; those that give it use once, few, many or a size class.

CDR3 | DNA | V | size | J | D
CASSRGQQETQYF | TGTGCCAGCAGTCGGGGACAGCAAGAGACCCAGTACTTC | TRBV12-3/TRBV12-4 | - | TRBJ2-5 | TRBD1
CASSPGGVQETQYF | TGTGCCAGCAGTCCTGGGGGGGTCCAAGAGACCCAGTACTTC | TRBV28 | - | TRBJ2-5 | TRBD2
CASSFDSGGDNEQFF | TGTGCCAGCAGCTTTGATAGCGGGGGGGACAATGAGCAGTTCTTC | TRBV5-4 | - | TRBJ2-1 | TRBD2
CASSLEGLETQYF | TGTGCCAGCAGCTTGGAGGGGCTAGAGACCCAGTACTTC | TRBV7-2 | - | TRBJ2-5 | -
CASSLRTGYEAFF | TGTGCCAGCAGCCTCCGGACAGGTTATGAAGCTTTCTTT | TRBV7-9 | - | TRBJ1-1 | TRBD1
CASSLDWRGNTEAFF | TGTGCCAGCAGCTTAGATTGGCGGGGGAACACTGAAGCTTTCTTT | TRBV11-2 | - | TRBJ1-1 | -
CAGGGLRNSPLHF | TGTGCCGGAGGGGGCCTGAGAAATTCACCCCTCCACTTT | TRBV6-5 | - | TRBJ1-6 | TRBD1
CASSLRTSGVVNTGELFF | TGTGCCAGCAGCTTACGGACTAGCGGGGTCGTGAACACCGGGGAGCTGTTTTTT | TRBV7-9 | - | TRBJ2-2 | TRBD2
CASSEGWGTGKLDEQYF | TGTGCCAGCAGTGAAGGATGGGGGACAGGGAAGCTGGACGAGCAGTACTTC | TRBV6-1 | - | TRBJ2-7 | TRBD1
CASNNWQGADTTEAFF | TGTGCCAGCAATAATTGGCAGGGGGCGGATACCACTGAAGCTTTCTTT | TRBV25-1 | - | TRBJ1-1 | TRBD1
CASSLASGGGYTF | TGCGCCAGCAGCTTGGCTTCGGGAGGGGGCTACACCTTC | TRBV5-1 | - | TRBJ1-2 | -
CASSPRRRGGNEQFF | TGTGCCAGCAGCCCTCGTAGGCGGGGGGGAAATGAGCAGTTCTTC | TRBV3-1/TRBV3-2 | - | TRBJ2-1 | TRBD2
CASSKDREYSPLHF | TGTGCCAGCAGCAAGGACAGGGAGTATTCACCCCTCCACTTT | TRBV7-9 | - | TRBJ1-6 | TRBD1
CASSENPGGTDTQYF | TGTGCCAGCAGCGAAAACCCGGGGGGGACAGATACGCAGTATTTT | TRBV3-1/TRBV3-2 | - | TRBJ2-3 | TRBD2
CASSMGQGSTDTQYF | TGTGCCAGTAGTATGGGACAGGGGAGCACAGATACGCAGTATTTT | TRBV19 | - | TRBJ2-3 | TRBD1
CASSVDGRGPDTQYF | TGTGCCAGCAGCGTAGATGGCAGGGGACCAGATACGCAGTATTTT | TRBV9 | - | TRBJ2-3 | -
CASSLPGNTEAFF | TGTGCCAGCAGCTTGCCAGGGAACACTGAAGCTTTCTTT | TRBV5-4 | - | TRBJ1-1 | -
CASSLVGQYYGYTF | TGTGCCAGCAGTTTAGTAGGACAGTACTATGGCTACACCTTC | TRBV28 | - | TRBJ1-2 | -
CASSLEAGPFSYEQYF | TGTGCCAGCAGCTTAGAGGCGGGACCCTTCTCCTACGAGCAGTACTTC | TRBV7-6 | - | TRBJ2-7 | -
CASSLAPATNEKLFF | TGTGCCAGCAGCTTGGCTCCTGCAACTAATGAAAAACTGTTTTTT | TRBV5-5 | few | TRBJ1-4 | -
CASRAWGTSYNEQFF | TGTGCCAGCAGGGCTTGGGGGACTAGTTACAATGAGCAGTTCTTC | TRBV6-5 | - | TRBJ2-1 | TRBD2
CASNPDRESQQYF | TGTGCCAGCAACCCGGACAGGGAATCCCAGCAGTACTTC | TRBV6-5 | - | TRBJ2-7 | TRBD1
CASSVGTVNEAFF | TGTGCCAGCAGCGTAGGGACAGTTAATGAAGCTTTCTTT | TRBV9 | - | TRBJ1-1 | -
CASSQEASGGYNEQFF | TGTGCCAGCAGCCAAGAAGCTAGCGGGGGGTACAATGAGCAGTTCTTC | TRBV4-2 | few | TRBJ2-1 | TRBD2
CSAQVVAGATGNEQFF | TGCAGCGCTCAGGTGGTAGCGGGGGCTACCGGGAATGAGCAGTTCTTC | TRBV29-1 | - | TRBJ2-1 | TRBD2
CASSSTRVWAGNEKLFF | TGTGCCAGCAGCTCAACCCGGGTGTGGGCGGGTAATGAAAAACTGTTTTTT | TRBV11-2 | - | TRBJ1-4 | -
CASSGGLWEKLFF | TGTGCCAGCAGCGGAGGTTTATGGGAAAAACTGTTTTTT | TRBV11-2 | - | TRBJ1-4 | -
CASSPTASENIQYF | TGTGCCAGCAGCCCGACAGCCAGTGAAAACATTCAGTACTTC | TRBV5-4 | - | TRBJ2-4 | -
CASSVQGGSYNEQFF | TGTGCCAGTAGTGTTCAGGGTGGTAGCTACAATGAGCAGTTCTTC | TRBV19 | - | TRBJ2-1 | -
CASSKAGAGAETQYF | TGTGCCAGCAGCAAGGCAGGAGCGGGGGCGGAGACCCAGTACTTC | TRBV28 | - | TRBJ2-5 | TRBD2
CASSPGTGAGNTIYF | TGTGCCAGCAGCCCCGGGACAGGGGCTGGAAACACCATATATTTT | TRBV5-4 | - | TRBJ1-3 | TRBD1
CASSPIGGNTEAFF | TGTGCCAGCAGTCCAATAGGGGGAAACACTGAAGCTTTCTTT | TRBV7-3 | - | TRBJ1-1 | -
CASSVSDSPNSPLHF | TGTGCCAGCAGCGTATCGGACAGCCCTAATTCACCCCTCCACTTT | TRBV9 | - | TRBJ1-6 | -
CASSLVEGRNTEAFF | TGCGCCAGCAGCTTGGTCGAGGGTCGGAACACTGAAGCTTTCTTT | TRBV5-1 | - | TRBJ1-1 | -
CASTRLAGAYNEQFF | TGTGCCAGCACTAGACTAGCGGGGGCCTACAATGAGCAGTTCTTC | TRBV19 | - | TRBJ2-1 | TRBD2
CASSYSSETSYYTF | TGTGCCAGCAGTTACTCCTCCGAGACATCCTACTACACCTTC | TRBV6-6 | - | TRBJ1-2 | -
CASSALRVGVTEAFF | TGTGCCAGCAGCGCGCTCAGGGTAGGCGTCACTGAAGCTTTCTTT | TRBV7-2 | few | TRBJ1-1 | -
CASSFEGRGSETQYF | TGTGCCAGCAGCTTCGAGGGCCGAGGGAGCGAGACCCAGTACTTC | TRBV11-2 | - | TRBJ2-5 | -
CASSIEGTGLNTEAFF | TGTGCCAGTAGTATAGAGGGGACAGGTTTGAACACTGAAGCTTTCTTT | TRBV19 | - | TRBJ1-1 | TRBD1
CASSSAGTSGANVLTF | TGCGCCAGCAGCTCTGCCGGGACTTCTGGGGCCAACGTCCTGACTTTC | TRBV5-1 | - | TRBJ2-6 | -
CASTAGYGANVLTF | TGTGCCAGCACTGCAGGGTACGGGGCCAACGTCCTGACTTTC | TRBV6-5 | - | TRBJ2-6 | -